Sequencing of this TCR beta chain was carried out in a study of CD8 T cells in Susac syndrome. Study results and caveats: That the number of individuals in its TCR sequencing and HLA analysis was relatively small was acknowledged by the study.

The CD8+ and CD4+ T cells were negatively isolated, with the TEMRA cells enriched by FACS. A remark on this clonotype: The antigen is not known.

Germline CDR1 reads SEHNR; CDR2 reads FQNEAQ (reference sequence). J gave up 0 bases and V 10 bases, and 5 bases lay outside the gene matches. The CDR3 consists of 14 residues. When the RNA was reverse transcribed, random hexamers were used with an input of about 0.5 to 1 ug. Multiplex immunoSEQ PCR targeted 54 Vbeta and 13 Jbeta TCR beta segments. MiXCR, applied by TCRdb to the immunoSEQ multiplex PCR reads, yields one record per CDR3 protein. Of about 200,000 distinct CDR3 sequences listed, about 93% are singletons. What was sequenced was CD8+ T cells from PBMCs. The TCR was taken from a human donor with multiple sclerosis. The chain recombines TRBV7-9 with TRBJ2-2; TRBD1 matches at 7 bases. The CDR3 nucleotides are TGTGCCACTGGACAGGCGCCGAACACCGGGGAGCTGTTTTTT. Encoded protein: CATGQAPNTGELFF.